These 5 T cell receptor beta chains originate from one sample sequenced in a study of human T cells and chemical hapten exposure. A single record per CDR3 protein comes from TCRdb applying MiXCR to the RACE reads. The data show roughly 200,000 distinct CDR3 sequences, 24% seen once. Documented time point: patch test 3, about 24 weeks after DPC sensitization. The sample's treatment: therapeutic diphenylcyclopropenone sensitization with weekly scalp DPC. The sequencing used whole blood, collected in connection with sensitization to the hapten diphenylcyclopropenone (DPC). These receptors were collected from a woman in her forties with alopecia areata. Some clones in this sample may be carry-over from other donors' samples.

The chain links TRBV6-2 or TRBV6-3 to TRBJ2-5, with 8 nucleotides matching TRBD2. V gave up 8 bases and J gave up 0 bases; unmatched junction bases: 8. Per germline, CDR1 MNHEY and CDR2 SVGEGT. CDR3 length: 15 residues. This chain's CDR3 is CASGMTGGDQETQYF. The CDR3 bases are TGTGCCAGCGGGATGACCGGGGGGGACCAAGAGACCCAGTACTTC.

The chain carries TRBV12-3 or TRBV12-4 and TRBJ2-5, with D hard to call. The CDR3 extends over 14 amino acids. Trimming cost V 3 bases and J 1 base, with 9 bases left between them. This chain's CDR3 is CASSFGQAQETQYF. As DNA, the CDR3 is TGTGCCAGCAGTTTTGGGCAGGCCCAAGAGACCCAGTACTTC.

The rearrangement joins TRBV5-1 to TRBJ2-7, with D unresolved. This CDR3 spans 14 amino acids. Germline-derived CDR1 and CDR2 are SGHRS and YFSETQ. The V gene lost 3 bases and the J gene lost 2 bases, with 12 bases spanning the gap. The CDR3 DNA follows: TGCGCCAGCAGCTCTGACGGCAGAGCCTACGAGCAGTACTTC. Protein product: CASSSDGRAYEQYF.

V gene TRBV10-3 combines with J gene TRBJ2-3; 7 bases map to TRBD1. V trimming: 4 bases; J trimming: 1 base; junction bases outside the gene matches: 5. The CDR3 runs to 15 residues. CDR1 is ENHRY, CDR2 SYGVKD, per germline. The CDR3 loop reads CAISADRLRTDTQYF. As DNA, the CDR3 is TGTGCCATCAGTGCGGACAGGCTCCGCACAGATACGCAGTATTTT.

This clonotype came up a few times. The gene calls are TRBV7-2 and TRBJ1-2, with TRBD1 identical over 10 bases. The CDR3 is 14 amino acids. Per the germline V gene, CDR1 is SGHTA and CDR2 is FQGNSA. After removal of 1 base from V and 6 bases from J, the junction contained 2 bases not matched to a gene. The CDR3 loop reads CASSLDGQGDGYTF. The CDR3 DNA reads as TGTGCCAGCAGCTTAGATGGACAGGGGGATGGCTACACCTTC.